One and the same sample provided the 17 T cell receptor beta chains below, sequenced in a study of blood T cell repertoires in COVID-19. Method: immunoSEQ multiplex PCR; TCRdb's copy keeps in-frame clones and lacks some. The profile shows about 210,000 clones, around 83% of them singletons. The sample taken for sequencing was peripheral blood. Receptors originate from a man aged 50 or older with active or convalescent COVID-19.

V gene TRBV19 combines with J gene TRBJ1-1; perhaps TRBD1 as D (5 bases). Germline CDR1 and CDR2: LNHDA and SQIVND (reference sequence). V dropped 9 bases and J dropped 3 bases, with 14 bases sitting between them. CDR3 length: 13 residues. DNA of the CDR3: TGTGCCAGCCAGTTGGGGCCAGACACTGAAGCTTTCTTT. This encodes CASQLGPDTEAFF.

The J gene is TRBJ1-2, the V gene TRBV9; 9 bases align to TRBD1. This CDR3 spans 16 amino acids. Per germline, CDR1 SGDLS and CDR2 YYNGEE. With 4 bases clipped from V and 2 bases from J, the junction kept 9 bases outside the gene matches. The CDR3, as DNA: TGTGCCAGCAGCCGTAGTCCGGGACAGGGAAACTATGGCTACACCTTC. Translation gives CASSRSPGQGNYGYTF.

This chain links TRBV27 with TRBJ2-3; weak D call: TRBD2 (6 bases). CDR3 length: 17 amino acids. The V end lost 5 bases, the J end lost 0 bases, and 18 bases lay between the germline ends. Germline V lookup: CDR1 MNHEY, CDR2 SMNVEV (reference sequence). The CDR3: CASSQPGLAPSTDTQYF. CDR3 sequence (DNA): TGTGCCAGCAGTCAACCCGGGCTAGCGCCCAGCACAGATACGCAGTATTTT.

This chain connects TRBV19 to TRBJ2-5, with a weak D call TRBD2 (6 bases). From germline, CDR1 is LNHDA and CDR2 SQIVND (reference sequence). V was pared by 0 bases and J by 1 base, with 12 bases between. The CDR3 consists of 16 residues. The CDR3 sequence is CASSIDQGGGQETQYF. The CDR3 nucleotides read TGTGCCAGTAGTATAGATCAGGGAGGAGGCCAAGAGACCCAGTACTTC.

This chain joins TRBV24-1 and TRBJ2-3; 8 nucleotides match TRBD2. V trimming: 0 bases; J trimming: 3 bases; junction bases outside the gene matches: 1. CDR1 and CDR2 from the germline V gene are KGHDR and SFDVKD. CDR3 size: 15 residues. CDR3 loop: CATSDLGGRTDTQYF. In nucleotides, the CDR3 is TGTGCCACCAGTGATTTGGGCGGGAGGACAGATACGCAGTATTTT.

The chain recombines TRBV27 with TRBJ2-1, with D tentatively TRBD2 (7 bases). V lost 7 bases and J lost 7, with 17 bases in between. Germline CDR1 reads MNHEY; CDR2 reads SMNVEV (reference sequence). The CDR3 totals 14 residues. The CDR3 loop reads CASKEGGPRNEQFF. The CDR3 DNA follows: TGTGCCAGCAAGGAGGGGGGGCCGAGGAATGAGCAGTTCTTC.

A remark on this clone: Compared with germline, one end of the junction differs, possibly owing to a read error. The chain joins TRBV28 to TRBJ1-2, with 9 bases that match TRBD1. Per germline, CDR1 MDHEN and CDR2 SYDVKM. CDR3 size: 12 residues. The CDR3 coding sequence is TGTGCCAGCAGTCCTAACCGGGACAGGGCCGCCTTC. Its protein is CASSPNRDRAAF.

The chain links TRBV5-1 to TRBJ2-5; 7 nucleotides agree with TRBD1. With 2 bases clipped from V and 1 base from J, the junction kept 2 bases outside the gene matches. CDR1 is SGHRS and CDR2 is YFSETQ in the germline V gene. The CDR3 totals 14 residues. The CDR3 DNA is TGCGCCAGCAGCTTTAGACAGGGCCAAGAGACCCAGTACTTC. Translated, it gives CASSFRQGQETQYF.

This clone has only one observation. V and J are TRBV3-1 (or the pseudogene TRBV3-2) and TRBJ2-1; 7 nucleotides line up with TRBD1. CDR1 is LGHDT, CDR2 YNNKEL, per germline (reference sequence). With V trimmed by 0 bases and J by 2 bases, 4 bases remained unmatched. The length of the CDR3 is 16 residues. The CDR3 region has the DNA TGTGCCAGCAGCCAAGAAGGAACAGGGGCCTACAATGAGCAGTTCTTC. This sequence encodes CASSQEGTGAYNEQFF.

The rearrangement links TRBV4-1 to TRBJ2-7; TRBD2 might be the D (5 bases). This CDR3 is 15 amino acids long. Between the trimmed V and J ends, which lost 1 base and 3 bases, there was a span of 13 bases. Germline CDR1 is MGHRA and CDR2 is YSYEKL. As DNA, the CDR3 is TGCGCCAGCAGCCAAGGAGGGCTGGGCAGCTACGAGCAGTACTTC. As protein: CASSQGGLGSYEQYF.

Remarks on this clone: Other DNA sequences in this specimen translate into the identical CDR3. This sequence joins TRBV7-2 and TRBJ2-1, with D possibly matching TRBD2 (5 bases). Between the trimmed V and J ends, which lost 5 bases and 0 bases, there was a span of 11 bases. Germline CDR1 is SGHTA and CDR2 is FQGNSA. The CDR3 runs to 15 residues. The CDR3 sequence: CASSPFGSSYNEQFF. The CDR3 DNA reads as TGTGCCAGCAGCCCCTTTGGGAGCTCCTACAATGAGCAGTTCTTC.

The rearrangement uses TRBV10-1 and TRBJ2-1; TRBD2 aligns across 14 bases. Germline V gene sequence: CDR1 WNHNN, CDR2 SYGVQD (reference sequence). The CDR3 runs to 17 residues. Trimming cost V 2 bases and J 5 bases; bases outside gene matches: 5. In DNA, the CDR3 is TGCGCCAGCAGTGAGCGTCGGACTAGCGGGGGGAACAATGAGCAGTTCTTC. Amino acid sequence: CASSERRTSGGNNEQFF.

V gene TRBV15 combines with J gene TRBJ2-5; 9 nucleotides line up with TRBD2. Unmatched junction bases numbered 7, after V lost 6 bases and J lost 5 bases. The CDR3 contains 14 residues. CDR1 and CDR2 from the germline V gene are LNHNV and YYDKDF (reference sequence). The CDR3 DNA reads as TGTGCCACCAGTGCGGGGGGGACGGTGGAGACCCAGTACTTC. It encodes CATSAGGTVETQYF.

The J gene is TRBJ2-7, the V gene TRBV5-6; 11 positions match TRBD1. The CDR3 runs to 14 residues. The V gene end was trimmed by 3 bases and the J gene end by 7 bases; junction bases not matched to a gene: 6. Germline V gives CDR1 SGHDT, CDR2 YYEEEE. The CDR3 loop is CASSSDRGRWEQYF. CDR3 nucleotide sequence: TGTGCCAGCAGCTCGGACAGGGGGCGGTGGGAGCAGTACTTC.

The sample holds one count of this clone. V usage is TRBV19 and J usage is TRBJ1-3, with TRBD1 as a possible D gene (5 bases). The CDR3 covers 15 residues. Germline V gene lookup returns CDR1 LNHDA and CDR2 SQIVND (reference sequence). V was clipped by 6 bases and J by 8 bases, with 20 bases between them. CDR3 bases: TGTGCCAGTAGCCGAGCCCCGGACATCGGACACACCATATATTTT. It translates to CASSRAPDIGHTIYF.

This chain links TRBV30 with TRBJ1-2; 9 bases align to TRBD1. The CDR3 is 13 residues long. Germline CDR1 is GTSNPN and CDR2 is SVGIG (reference sequence). With 3 bases clipped from V and 12 bases from J, the junction kept 11 bases outside the gene matches. The CDR3 is CAWSRDREDSNTF. The CDR3 DNA is TGTGCCTGGAGCCGGGACAGGGAAGATTCAAACACCTTC.

The V call is TRBV19, the J call TRBJ1-2; perhaps TRBD1 as D (5 bases). CDR3 length: 16 residues. Germline assignment: CDR1 LNHDA and CDR2 SQIVND (reference sequence). Trimming took off 1 base at V and 0 bases at J, with 12 bases between the two ends. The CDR3 DNA sequence: TGTGCCAGTAGTATAGGAGTCGACAGACCTAACTATGGCTACACCTTC. Amino acids: CASSIGVDRPNYGYTF.